Listed below are T cell receptor beta chains from one sample, sequenced in a study of post-analysis software for immune sequencing data. TCRdb processed the PCR reads anew with MiXCR; each CDR3 protein has one entry. The table includes 450,000 to 650,000 distinct CDR3 sequences, roughly two fifths detected once. Sequencing was carried out using blood. The receptors derive from a girl aged 10-17 years with multiple sclerosis. The CDR3 runs from the conserved cysteine through the conserved F or W. A D gene is named only where the DNA matches it firmly. Only some rows state a clone size, as once, few, many or a class for expanded clones.

D,size,J,V,length,CDR3,DNA
.,.,TRBJ2-3,TRBV18,16,CASSTYGTPQGDTQYF,TGTGCCAGCTCGACTTATGGGACTCCTCAGGGAGATACGCAGTATTTT
.,few,TRBJ2-1,TRBV5-1,16,CASSLAGTLAYNEQFF,TGCGCCAGCAGCTTGGCCGGGACCCTCGCCTACAATGAGCAGTTCTTC
.,few,TRBJ1-2,TRBV12-3/TRBV12-4,14,CASSKAEGNYGYTF,TGTGCCAGCAGTAAAGCCGAGGGGAACTATGGCTACACCTTC
.,.,TRBJ1-5,TRBV12-3/TRBV12-4,15,CASSLEGLLGQPQHF,TGTGCCAGCAGTTTAGAGGGCCTCTTAGGCCAGCCCCAGCATTTT
.,.,TRBJ2-2,TRBV4-2,13,CASSQELAGELFF,TGTGCCAGCAGCCAAGAACTAGCCGGGGAGCTGTTTTTT
.,.,TRBJ2-3,TRBV20-1,12,CAAPGAADTQYF,TGCGCCGCGCCAGGAGCGGCAGATACGCAGTATTTT
.,.,TRBJ2-1,TRBV7-2,15,CASSLVSKFYKEQFF,TGTGCCAGCAGCTTAGTTTCAAAGTTCTACAAGGAGCAGTTCTTC
TRBD1,.,TRBJ2-3,TRBV7-9,17,CTSSRNLGQGSTDTQYF,TGTACCAGCAGCCGAAACCTCGGACAGGGTTCGACAGATACGCAGTATTTT
.,few,TRBJ2-7,TRBV9,15,CASSVGTVGGYEQYF,TGTGCCAGCAGCGTAGGGACAGTCGGAGGCTACGAGCAGTACTTC
.,few,TRBJ2-3,TRBV5-1,17,CASSWDLARGSTDTQYF,TGCGCCAGCAGCTGGGATCTGGCTCGGGGTAGCACAGATACGCAGTATTTT
.,few,TRBJ1-1,TRBV10-3,12,CAIRGRGTEAFF,TGTGCCATCAGGGGCAGGGGCACTGAAGCTTTCTTT
.,.,TRBJ2-7,TRBV13,15,CASNRGGTTPHEQYF,TGTGCCAGCAACAGAGGGGGGACTACCCCTCACGAGCAGTACTTC
.,.,TRBJ2-4,TRBV20-1,11,CSAREEGPQYF,TGCAGTGCTAGAGAGGAAGGGCCTCAGTACTTC
TRBD2,few,TRBJ2-1,TRBV5-5,17,CASSTSIAGGSYNEQFF,TGTGCCAGCAGCACTTCTATAGCGGGAGGGTCCTACAATGAGCAGTTCTTC
.,few,TRBJ2-6,TRBV10-3,15,CAISLAGYGANVLTF,TGTGCCATCAGTCTAGCCGGTTATGGGGCCAACGTCCTGACTTTC
.,.,TRBJ2-6,TRBV5-1,15,CASSGGGGGANVLTF,TGCGCCAGCAGCGGAGGGGGCGGTGGGGCCAACGTCCTGACTTTC
TRBD2,few,TRBJ2-5,TRBV9,15,CASSEGSSGLYERYF,TGTGCCAGCAGCGAAGGTTCTAGCGGACTCTACGAGCGGTACTTC
TRBD1,.,TRBJ1-2,TRBV6-5,15,CASSPAQDRDYGYTF,TGTGCCAGCAGCCCTGCCCAGGACAGGGATTATGGCTACACCTTC
TRBD1,.,TRBJ1-2,TRBV5-1,14,CASGSGTANYGCTF,TGCGCCAGCGGATCCGGGACAGCTAACTATGGCTGCACCTTC
.,.,TRBJ1-5,TRBV10-3,13,CAISDGSNQPQHF,TGTGCCATCAGTGACGGTAGCAATCAGCCCCAGCATTTT
.,.,TRBJ1-1,TRBV12-3/TRBV12-4,13,CASVGALDTEAFF,TGTGCCAGTGTAGGGGCCCTGGACACTGAAGCTTTCTTT
.,few,TRBJ2-6,TRBV5-1,12,CASRVGANVLTF,TGCGCCAGCAGGGTGGGGGCCAACGTCCTGACTTTC